This T cell receptor beta chain was captured by sequencing in a study of cytomegalovirus exposure and HLA in healthy donors. Overall study findings and caveats: A subsequent analysis found that TCR clusters from the first cohort also tended to co-occur in the 110 or so validation repertoires, with 90% to 95% of cluster scores above 0. The classifier, whose performance was assessed in both the original and validation cohorts, reportedly diagnosed cytomegalovirus status with high specificity and sensitivity. The study recorded 160 or so TCR beta chains that were cytomegalovirus-associated.

With regard to this clone: Its antigen remains unidentified.

Sequencing used immunoSEQ multiplex PCR; TCRdb keeps in-frame clones, though not all of them. This sample has 55,000 to 70,000 clones, with approximately 90% found just once. The validation cohort, a group of over a hundred subjects, included the donors and was separate from the approximately 660-subject first cohort. The clonotype comes from a woman between 18 and 29 years old in good health and CMV-seronegative. Sequenced input: PBMCs.

CDR3 sequence (DNA): TGTGCCAGCAGTGAGGGGGACAGATTGTACCAAGAGACCCAGTACTTC. Translated: CASSEGDRLYQETQYF. The chain employs TRBV2 and TRBJ2-5, with 7 bases lining up with TRBD1. Germline V gene lookup returns CDR1 SNHLY and CDR2 FYNNEI. The V and J ends lost 3 bases and 0 bases, in that order; junction bases with no gene match: 7. The CDR3 totals 16 residues.